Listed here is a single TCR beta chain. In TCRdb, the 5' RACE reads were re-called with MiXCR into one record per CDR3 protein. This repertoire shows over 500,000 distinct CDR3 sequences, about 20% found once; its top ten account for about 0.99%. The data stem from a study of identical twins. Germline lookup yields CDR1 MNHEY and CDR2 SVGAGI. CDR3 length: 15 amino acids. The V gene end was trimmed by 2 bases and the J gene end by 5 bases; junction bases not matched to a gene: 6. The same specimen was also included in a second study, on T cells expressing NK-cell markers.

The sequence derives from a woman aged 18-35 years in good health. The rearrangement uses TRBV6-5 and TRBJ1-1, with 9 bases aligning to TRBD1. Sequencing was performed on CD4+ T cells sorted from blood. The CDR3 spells CASSYGTGRRTEAFF. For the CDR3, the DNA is TGTGCCAGCAGTTACGGGACAGGGAGGCGGACTGAAGCTTTCTTT.